This T cell receptor beta chain is from a study of immune evolution from preneoplasia to lung adenocarcinoma. This CDR3 is 15 amino acids long. The V end was cut by 5 bases, the J end by 2 bases, with 14 bases between. Germline CDR1 and CDR2: SSHAT and FNYEAQ (reference sequence). Produced via immunoSEQ multiplex PCR; TCRdb's table is partial and in-frame only. The table records 3,500 to 4,500 clones, just under 80% of them present only once. This clone came up once. What it recognizes is unknown. Study-wide points: Top clone frequencies peaked in normal lung, apparently declining through invasive adenocarcinoma.

This chain joins TRBV7-7 and TRBJ2-3; D is undetermined. The receptor was isolated from a person aged 60-80 years with lung adenocarcinoma. The specimen sequenced was FFPE adjacent normal lung tissue. The CDR3 protein is CASSPSDGFTDTQYF. The CDR3 DNA follows: TGTGCCAGCAGCCCCAGCGATGGGTTCACAGATACGCAGTATTTT. The variable domain in full, completed from reference TRBV7-7 and TRBJ2-3, reads GAGVSQSPRYKVTKRGQDVTLRCDPISSHATLYWYQQALGQGPEFLTYFNYEAQPDKSGLPSDRFSAERPEGSISTLTIQRTEQRDSAMYRCASSPSDGFTDTQYFGPGTRLTVL.